The 21 T cell receptor beta chains reported below all come from one sample, sequenced in a study of T cell repertoires in cytomegalovirus infection. TCRdb fed the reads into MiXCR, producing one record per CDR3 protein. The sample yields roughly 240,000 distinct CDR3 sequences, approximately 7% seen once. Material: PBMCs. The receptors derive from a human donor in good health (CMV status not recorded). Some clones in this sample may be carry-over from other donors' samples.

There are many counts of this clonotype. The chain is built from TRBV5-1 and TRBJ2-7; D is possibly TRBD1 or TRBD2 (5 bases each). The germline CDR1 and CDR2 sequences are SGHRS and YFSETQ. This CDR3 has 16 residues. Trimming removed 2 bases at V and 3 bases at J, with 18 bases between. CDR3: CASSFSRAQGVYEQYF. The DNA for the CDR3 is TGCGCCAGCAGCTTTTCCCGGGCCCAGGGAGTCTACGAGCAGTACTTC.

This clonotype was seen ten or more times. The chain couples TRBV7-6 to TRBJ1-2; TRBD1 matches 7 bases. V dropped 5 bases and J dropped 6; count of bases not matched to a gene: 12. The germline gives CDR1 SGHVS, CDR2 FNYEAQ. The length of the CDR3 is 15 residues. CDR3 in DNA: TGTGCCAGCAGCAAATTCGCCGGACAGGAGGATGGCTACACCTTC. Its translation: CASSKFAGQEDGYTF.

This clonotype was picked up many times. This chain links TRBV20-1 with TRBJ1-5, with D tentatively TRBD1 (5 bases). From germline, CDR1 is DFQATT and CDR2 SNEGSKA (reference sequence). The germline V and J ends were trimmed by 0 bases and 4 bases, with 10 bases remaining between them. The CDR3 runs to 14 residues. The CDR3 DNA is TGCAGTGCTAGAGATGAACAGGTTAATCAGCCCCAGCATTTT. Its protein is CSARDEQVNQPQHF.

This clonotype was observed at least ten times. The chain couples TRBV6-6 to TRBJ2-3, with 11 bases that match TRBD1. V dropped 0 bases and J dropped 4; count of bases not matched to a gene: 6. CDR1 and CDR2 from the germline V gene are MNHNY and SVGAGI (reference sequence). The CDR3 covers 17 residues. CDR3 sequence: CASSYSGTGGVADTQYF. The CDR3 DNA is TGTGCCAGCAGTTACTCTGGGACAGGGGGGGTGGCAGATACGCAGTATTTT.

This clonotype was recorded at least ten times. The rearrangement links TRBV6-2 or TRBV6-3 to TRBJ2-5; D is ambiguous. Germline CDR1 MNHEY, CDR2 SVGEGT. The CDR3 is made up of 13 amino acids. Trimming stripped 4 bases from V and 5 bases from J, with 11 bases between. DNA of the CDR3: TGTGCCAGCAGTTCCGGGCCACGGGAGACCCAGTACTTC. Its protein is CASSSGPRETQYF.

This clonotype has ten or more counts. The chain is built from TRBV7-2 and TRBJ1-1; D uncertain. There are 14 residues in the CDR3. The ends were cut back, 1 base at V and 1 base at J, with 7 bases in the middle. Per germline, CDR1 SGHTA and CDR2 FQGNSA. The chain's CDR3 is CASSLVLPNTEAFF. The CDR3 DNA follows: TGTGCCAGCAGCTTAGTTCTTCCGAACACTGAAGCTTTCTTT. Filled out from reference TRBV7-2 and TRBJ1-1, the complete variable domain reads GAGVSQSPSNKVTEKGKDVELRCDPISGHTALYWYRQSLGQGLEFLIYFQGNSAPDKSGLPSDRFSAERTGGSVSTLTIQRTQQEDSAVYLCASSLVLPNTEAFFGQGTRLTVV.

This clonotype was seen many times. The V and J genes are TRBV28 and TRBJ2-1; 8 positions agree with TRBD2. This CDR3 is built from 15 residues. Germline lookup yields CDR1 MDHEN and CDR2 SYDVKM. Trimming removed 1 base from V and 8 bases from J; junction bases left unmatched: 7. CDR3 loop: CASSLSWLAGHEQFF. CDR3 DNA sequence: TGTGCCAGCAGTTTATCCTGGCTAGCGGGCCATGAGCAGTTCTTC.

In its sample, this clonotype was seen many times. This rearrangement joins TRBV10-3 to TRBJ2-1; 13 bases agree with TRBD2. V gave up 3 bases and J gave up 8 bases; unmatched junction bases: 4. The CDR3 totals 15 residues. Germline-derived CDR1 and CDR2 are ENHRY and SYGVKD. CDR3 DNA sequence: TGTGCCATCAGTGATGGGACTAGCGGGGAGGATGAGCAGTTCTTC. Its protein is CAISDGTSGEDEQFF.

This clonotype has a count of ten or more. The V and J genes are TRBV19 and TRBJ1-6; 7 positions match TRBD1. The CDR3 totals 15 residues. Germline trimming cut 4 bases from V and 7 bases from J; bases unmatched to any gene: 7. Germline CDR1 reads LNHDA; CDR2 reads SQIVND (reference sequence). The CDR3 nucleotides are TGTGCCAGTAGTACTAGCGACAGGGAGAATTCACCCCTCCACTTT. This codes for CASSTSDRENSPLHF.

This clonotype was recorded many times. The chain has TRBV12-3 or TRBV12-4 and TRBJ1-4; D is uncertain. Trimming stripped 2 bases from V and 3 bases from J, with 16 bases between. CDR3 length: 17 amino acids. The CDR3, as DNA: TGTGCCAGCAGTTTAATCGGAGGATCCCCGCCTAATGAAAAACTGTTTTTT. This codes for CASSLIGGSPPNEKLFF.

This clonotype was detected many times. Written as DNA, the CDR3 is TGCGCCAGCAGCTCAGGACTAGCGGGCCCCTCGCCGGAGCTGTTTTTT. This sequence encodes CASSSGLAGPSPELFF. The V call is TRBV5-1, the J call TRBJ2-2, with 11 bases aligning to TRBD2. Per germline, CDR1 SGHRS and CDR2 YFSETQ. The CDR3 totals 16 residues. Germline trimming cut 3 bases from V and 10 bases from J; bases unmatched to any gene: 11.

The V and J genes are TRBV14 and TRBJ1-1, with D possibly being TRBD1 (6 bases). Trimming pared 1 base from V and 4 bases from J, leaving 10 bases between. Germline assignment: CDR1 SGHDN and CDR2 FVKESK. There are 14 residues in the CDR3. CDR3 residues: CASSQVRGSTEAFF. The CDR3, as DNA: TGTGCCAGCAGCCAAGTAAGGGGGAGCACTGAAGCTTTCTTT.

Ten or more counts support this clonotype. The chain carries TRBV24-1 and TRBJ2-3; 7 nucleotides match TRBD2. Trimming removed 3 bases from V and 6 bases from J; junction bases left unmatched: 11. Germline V lookup: CDR1 KGHDR, CDR2 SFDVKD. This CDR3 is 16 amino acids long. The CDR3 sequence is CATSDPHGQGGDTQYF. CDR3 coding DNA: TGTGCCACCAGTGATCCACATGGGCAGGGAGGGGATACGCAGTATTTT.

The sample holds many counts of this clonotype. The genes are TRBV7-2 and TRBJ2-6, with D hard to call. V was trimmed by 1 base and J by 0 bases, leaving 10 bases between them. Germline CDR1 and CDR2: SGHTA and FQGNSA. The CDR3 contains 17 residues. Written as DNA, the CDR3 is TGTGCCAGCAGCTTAGTTTCCCTTGGCTCTGGGGCCAACGTCCTGACTTTC. This sequence encodes CASSLVSLGSGANVLTF.

This clonotype appeared many times. The chain joins TRBV5-5 to TRBJ2-1; 10 nucleotides align to TRBD2. Trimming took 4 bases from V and 0 from J; bases not matched to a gene: 10. CDR3 length: 18 residues. Germline V gene lookup returns CDR1 SGHKS and CDR2 YYEKEE (reference sequence). The CDR3 here is CASSHWTSGLFSYNEQFF. CDR3 sequence (DNA): TGTGCCAGCAGCCATTGGACTAGCGGCCTCTTCTCCTACAATGAGCAGTTCTTC.

This clonotype occurred many times. The chain recombines TRBV20-1 with TRBJ2-2; D is ambiguous. This CDR3 comprises 12 residues. V was cut by 8 bases and J by 7 bases, with 14 bases left in between. Germline CDR1 and CDR2: DFQATT and SNEGSKA (reference sequence). CDR3 residues: CSTDLLIGELFF. The CDR3 bases are TGCAGTACAGACCTACTAATCGGGGAGCTGTTTTTT.

The gene calls are TRBV20-1 and TRBJ1-2; 10 bases fit TRBD1. Germline-derived CDR1 and CDR2 are DFQATT and SNEGSKA (reference sequence). With 6 bases clipped from V and 0 bases from J, the junction kept 10 bases outside the gene matches. The CDR3 extends over 16 amino acids. The CDR3 region has the DNA TGCAGTGCCGGTCCCGGGACAGGGGAAACTAACTATGGCTACACCTTC. Its translation is CSAGPGTGETNYGYTF.

The sample holds many counts of this clonotype. The chain is built from TRBV11-1 and TRBJ2-1; 8 bases align to TRBD1. The germline CDR1 and CDR2 sequences are SGHAT and FQDESV (reference sequence). The V segment lost 4 bases and the J segment 5 bases; nucleotides outside the gene matches: 7. This CDR3 has 15 amino acids. The CDR3 DNA is TGTGCCAGCAGCTCCAGGACAGGGCCTAACAATGAGCAGTTCTTC. It codes for CASSSRTGPNNEQFF. Combining the CDR3 with reference TRBV11-1 and TRBJ2-1 gives the whole variable domain EAEVAQSPRYKITEKSQAVAFWCDPISGHATLYWYRQILGQGPELLVQFQDESVVDDSQLPKDRFSAERLKGVDSTLKIQPAELGDSAMYLCASSSRTGPNNEQFFGPGTRLTVL.

This clonotype was detected ten times or more. This CDR3 is CAWSDGNTIYF. The DNA of the CDR3 is TGTGCCTGGAGTGATGGAAACACCATATATTTT. The chain employs TRBV30 and TRBJ1-3; D is ambiguous. CDR3 length equals 11 residues. Trimming stripped 1 base from V and 3 bases from J, with 1 base between. Germline V lookup: CDR1 GTSNPN, CDR2 SVGIG (reference sequence).

This clonotype has at least ten counts. The CDR3 coding sequence is TGCAGCGTTGGGGGAGACCGTGAAGCTTTCTTT. It encodes CSVGGDREAFF. This chain uses TRBV29-1 with TRBJ1-1; D gene ambiguous. The CDR3 sequence is 11 residues long. Germline CDR1 is SQVTM and CDR2 is ANQGSEA. V lost 4 bases and J 7 bases, leaving 10 bases between the germline ends.

The CDR3 coding sequence is TGTGCCAGCAGCCGAACGATTAAGGTGTCAGGGGCCAACGTCCTGACTTTC. It codes for CASSRTIKVSGANVLTF. The chain joins TRBV5-6 to TRBJ2-6; unclear D gene. V was clipped by 4 bases and J by 4 bases, with 18 bases between them. CDR1 is SGHDT and CDR2 is YYEEEE in the germline V gene. The CDR3 is 17 amino acids. The full variable domain, completed using reference TRBV5-6 and TRBJ2-6, is DAGVTQSPTHLIKTRGQQVTLRCSPKSGHDTVSWYQQALGQGPQFIFQYYEEEERQRGNFPDRFSGHQFPNYSSELNVNALLLGDSALYLCASSRTIKVSGANVLTFGAGSRLTVL.